The rows below give T cell receptor beta chains drawn from one sample of a study of T cells in Graves' hyperthyroidism and ophthalmopathy. One entry per CDR3 protein, called by TCRdb with MiXCR from the multiplex PCR reads. The table shows a few hundred thousand distinct CDR3 sequences, with about 14% occurring only once. Sequenced input: blood. The receptors originated from a woman in her thirties with Graves' ophthalmopathy. Each CDR3 is given with its conserved first and last residue. Each record gives: D gene, clone size, J gene, V gene, CDR3 protein, CDR3 DNA. D genes are given only for firm matches. Rows give clone size only sometimes, using once, few, many, or a class for an expanded clone.

TRBD2	few	TRBJ2-3	TRBV6-1	CASSRTSGVRDTQYF	TGTGCCAGCAGCAGGACTAGCGGGGTCAGGGATACGCAGTATTTT
TRBD1	many	TRBJ1-2	TRBV2	CASSGGQGASGYTF	TGTGCCAGCAGTGGGGGACAGGGGGCGTCGGGCTACACCTTC
-	-	TRBJ1-2	TRBV4-1	CASSETSAGAVYGYTF	TGCGCCAGCAGCGAAACCTCAGCAGGGGCGGTCTATGGCTACACCTTC
TRBD1	-	TRBJ2-5	TRBV9	CASSVRQGGQETQYF	TGTGCCAGCAGCGTAAGACAGGGGGGCCAAGAGACCCAGTACTTC
-	many	TRBJ2-3	TRBV24-1	CATRDQGRDTQYF	TGTGCCACCAGAGATCAGGGTCGCGATACGCAGTATTTT
-	few	TRBJ2-7	TRBV24-1	CATSTGISEQYF	TGTGCCACCAGCACAGGGATTTCCGAGCAGTACTTC
-	many	TRBJ2-1	TRBV7-9	CASSFSGASGDEQFF	TGTGCCAGCAGCTTTAGTGGGGCCTCAGGGGATGAGCAGTTCTTC
-	few	TRBJ1-2	TRBV7-8	CASSFRDVNYGYTF	TGTGCCAGCAGCTTCCGGGACGTTAACTATGGCTACACCTTC
-	few	TRBJ2-7	TRBV4-1	CASSQDLWRRGYEQYF	TGCGCCAGCAGCCAAGATTTGTGGCGACGTGGCTACGAGCAGTACTTC
-	many	TRBJ2-2	TRBV19	CASKSGLDTGELFF	TGTGCCAGTAAATCAGGGCTGGACACCGGGGAGCTGTTTTTT
-	many	TRBJ1-1	TRBV7-2	CASSLVSTEAFF	TGTGCCAGCAGCTTAGTCTCCACTGAAGCTTTCTTT
-	many	TRBJ1-3	TRBV18	CASSRLAGNTIYF	TGTGCCAGCTCACGCCTCGCAGGAAACACCATATATTTT
TRBD1	many	TRBJ1-2	TRBV18	CASSGQGRNYGYTF	TGTGCCAGCTCCGGACAGGGGAGAAACTATGGCTACACCTTC
-	few	TRBJ1-3	TRBV19	CASSLDHDSGNTIYF	TGTGCCAGTAGTCTGGACCACGACTCTGGAAACACCATATATTTT
-	many	TRBJ1-2	TRBV7-9	CASSPGRALANYGYTF	TGTGCCAGCAGCCCAGGACGGGCCCTAGCTAACTATGGCTACACCTTC
TRBD1	many	TRBJ2-7	TRBV7-9	CASSAGTGGTYEQYF	TGTGCCAGCAGCGCAGGGACAGGGGGAACCTACGAGCAGTACTTC
TRBD2	-	TRBJ2-1	TRBV13	CASSSGVHFSGVNEQFF	TGTGCCAGCAGCTCCGGGGTCCATTTTAGCGGGGTGAATGAGCAGTTCTTC
TRBD1	many	TRBJ1-1	TRBV5-1	CASSSWTGNTEAFF	TGCGCCAGCAGCTCCTGGACAGGGAACACTGAAGCTTTCTTT
-	-	TRBJ2-5	TRBV7-6	CASSLEGVLSGRETQYF	TGTGCCAGCAGCTTAGAAGGTGTACTCTCAGGACGGGAGACCCAGTACTTC
-	many	TRBJ2-3	TRBV11-2	CASSLEYTDTQYF	TGTGCCAGCAGCTTAGAATACACAGATACGCAGTATTTT
TRBD1	few	TRBJ1-5	TRBV19	CASSTDRVGGQPQHF	TGTGCCAGTAGTACAGACAGGGTGGGGGGACAGCCCCAGCATTTT
-	many	TRBJ2-1	TRBV20-1	CSARGPASHNEQFF	TGCAGTGCTAGAGGTCCCGCCAGCCACAATGAGCAGTTCTTC
TRBD1	-	TRBJ2-5	TRBV27	CASSLLDRGPLETQYF	TGTGCCAGCAGTTTACTCGACAGGGGGCCGTTAGAGACCCAGTACTTC
-	many	TRBJ1-1	TRBV30	CASGGKNTEAFF	TGTGCCTCTGGGGGAAAGAACACTGAAGCTTTCTTT
TRBD2	many	TRBJ2-1	TRBV28	CASSELAGASYNEQFF	TGTGCCAGCAGTGAACTAGCGGGGGCCTCCTACAATGAGCAGTTCTTC
TRBD2	many	TRBJ2-7	TRBV20-1	CSVGAGTTYEQYF	TGCAGTGTCGGAGCGGGGACCACCTACGAGCAGTACTTC
-	-	TRBJ2-3	TRBV30	CASSKGGKADTQYF	TGTGCCAGTAGTAAAGGGGGAAAGGCAGATACGCAGTATTTT
-	many	TRBJ2-1	TRBV5-8	CASSGGLDPRLYNEQFF	TGTGCCAGCAGCGGCGGACTGGACCCTCGACTTTACAATGAGCAGTTCTTC
-	many	TRBJ1-3	TRBV20-1	CSARGEMGDTIYF	TGCAGTGCTAGGGGGGAGATGGGGGACACCATATATTTT
-	few	TRBJ2-7	TRBV28	CASSLATSPEAYEQYF	TGTGCCAGCAGCCTCGCCACGAGCCCGGAGGCCTACGAGCAGTACTTC
-	many	TRBJ1-2	TRBV30	CAWSVQAVGVGYTF	TGTGCCTGGAGTGTACAAGCGGTCGGGGTCGGCTACACCTTC
-	-	TRBJ2-1	TRBV20-1	CSAHDRTGHSGSYNEQFF	TGCAGTGCTCATGACCGTACGGGACACTCTGGCTCCTACAATGAGCAGTTCTTC
-	-	TRBJ1-3	TRBV28	CASSGGHSGNTIYF	TGTGCCAGCAGTGGTGGACATAGTGGAAACACCATATATTTT
TRBD2	many	TRBJ2-3	TRBV6-4	CASSDSGGGASDTQYF	TGTGCCAGCAGTGACTCAGGCGGGGGGGCATCGGATACGCAGTATTTT
TRBD2	few	TRBJ2-5	TRBV5-8	CASSLDGGGGAAETQYF	TGTGCCAGCAGCTTGGATGGGGGCGGGGGGGCCGCAGAGACCCAGTACTTC
TRBD1	many	TRBJ1-2	TRBV27	CASSLWDRNGYTF	TGTGCCAGCAGTTTATGGGACAGGAATGGCTACACCTTC
-	many	TRBJ1-1	TRBV11-2	CASSLERRGLGLNTEAFF	TGTGCCAGCAGCTTAGAGCGGCGTGGCCTCGGCTTGAACACTGAAGCTTTCTTT
-	few	TRBJ1-3	TRBV6-1	CASSERLGNTIYF	TGTGCCAGCAGTGAGCGGCTAGGAAACACCATATATTTT
TRBD2	-	TRBJ2-1	TRBV20-1	CSASEGTSGANEQFF	TGCAGTGCTAGTGAAGGGACTAGCGGGGCCAATGAGCAGTTCTTC
-	many	TRBJ2-5	TRBV27	CASSLKGKTQYF	TGTGCCAGCAGTTTAAAGGGAAAGACCCAGTACTTC
TRBD2	many	TRBJ2-7	TRBV7-9	CASSFRSGGSGGLNYEQYF	TGTGCCAGCAGCTTCCGATCGGGGGGTTCGGGGGGGTTAAACTACGAGCAGTACTTC
TRBD2	many	TRBJ2-5	TRBV5-1	CASSLAGGHQETQYF	TGCGCCAGCAGCTTGGCGGGGGGGCATCAAGAGACCCAGTACTTC
TRBD1	many	TRBJ2-7	TRBV28	CASLNRGRIEQYF	TGTGCCAGCTTAAACAGGGGACGTATCGAGCAGTACTTC